This TCR beta chain was identified during a study of neurological immune-mediated disorders. Study observations and caveats: In HTLV-1-associated myelopathy, TCR clonal expansion was greatest, and in multiple sclerosis it was least, below healthy controls. None of the CDR3 amino acid sequences of expanded clones recurred across subjects, suggesting private repertoires in all groups.

This clonotype was recorded at least ten times. Its specificity is not known. PBMCs stored at -80 C, numbering 2 million, were the origin of the unsorted libraries. Over 160 million TCR-beta sequences, together covering 15-18 subjects, were produced by every individual sequencing run that was carried out. Using its own MiXCR run on the 5' RACE reads, TCRdb lists one record per CDR3 protein. The data contain 70,000 to 90,000 distinct CDR3 sequences, just over 5% of them singletons. The V end was cut by 1 base, the J end by 2 bases, with 17 bases between. Germline assignment: CDR1 DFQATT and CDR2 SNEGSKA (reference sequence). This CDR3 comprises 16 residues.

The chain uses TRBV20-1 and TRBJ2-5; D might be TRBD1 (5 bases). This clonotype originated in a woman aged 30 to 39 with multiple sclerosis. The sequencing input was PBMCs. CDR3 sequence (DNA): TGCAGTGCTAGAGGCCCGATCACCAGGGCACAAGAGACCCAGTACTTC. Amino acids: CSARGPITRAQETQYF.